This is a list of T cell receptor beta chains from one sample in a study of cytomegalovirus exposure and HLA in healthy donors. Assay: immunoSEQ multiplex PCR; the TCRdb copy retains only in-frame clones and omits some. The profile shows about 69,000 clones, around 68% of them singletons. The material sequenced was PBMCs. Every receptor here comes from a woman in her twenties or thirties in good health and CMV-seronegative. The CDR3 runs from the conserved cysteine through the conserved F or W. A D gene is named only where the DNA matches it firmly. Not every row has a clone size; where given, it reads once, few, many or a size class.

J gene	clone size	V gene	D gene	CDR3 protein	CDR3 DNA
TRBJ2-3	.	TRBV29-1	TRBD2	CSIRSSGGSTDTQYF	TGCAGCATAAGATCTAGCGGGGGGTCCACAGATACGCAGTATTTT
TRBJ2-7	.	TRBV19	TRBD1	CATVDRGSSYEQYF	TGTGCCACTGTGGACAGGGGAAGCTCCTACGAGCAGTACTTC
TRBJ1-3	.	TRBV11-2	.	CASSRTGMSGNTIYF	TGTGCCAGCAGCCGAACAGGGATGTCGGGAAACACCATATATTTT
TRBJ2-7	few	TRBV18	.	CASSPTGTRTYEQYF	TGTGCCAGCTCACCCACCGGGACACGTACCTACGAGCAGTACTTC
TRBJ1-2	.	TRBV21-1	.	CASSKPWTGGALGYGYTF	TGTGCCAGCAGCAAGCCGTGGACAGGGGGCGCTTTGGGCTATGGCTACACCTTC
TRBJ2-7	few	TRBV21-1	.	CASLNGDRGRNRQPPLDYEQYF	TGTGCCAGTTTAAACGGGGACAGGGGGCGAAATCGGCAGCCCCCGCTGGACTACGAGCAGTACTTC
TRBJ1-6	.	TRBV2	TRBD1	CASSENRGSPLHF	TGTGCCAGCAGTGAAAACAGGGGCTCACCCCTCCACTTT
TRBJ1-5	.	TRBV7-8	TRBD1	CASSLNGQGAGQPQHF	TGTGCCAGCAGCTTAAATGGGCAGGGGGCTGGTCAGCCCCAGCATTTT
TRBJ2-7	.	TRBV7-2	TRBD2	CASSSWTSPHEQYF	TGTGCCAGCAGCTCCTGGACTAGCCCCCACGAGCAGTACTTC
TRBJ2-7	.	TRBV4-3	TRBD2	CASSRLAGPNGDEQYF	TGCGCCAGCAGCCGCTTAGCGGGCCCTAACGGGGACGAGCAGTACTTC
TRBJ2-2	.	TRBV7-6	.	CASSLATGVYTGELFF	TGTGCCAGCAGCTTAGCGACAGGTGTCTACACCGGGGAGCTGTTTTTT
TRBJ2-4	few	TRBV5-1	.	CASSLLPLANNIQYF	TGCGCCAGCAGCTTGCTCCCCCTAGCGAATAACATTCAGTACTTC
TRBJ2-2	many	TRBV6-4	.	CASSDSATGELFF	TGTGCCAGCAGTGATAGCGCCACCGGGGAGCTGTTTTTT
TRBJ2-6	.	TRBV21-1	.	CARLQGSPSGANVLTF	TGTGCCAGATTACAGGGGTCCCCCTCTGGGGCCAACGTCCTGACTTTC
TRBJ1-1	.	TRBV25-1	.	CASSKTGTPEAFF	TGTGCCAGCAGTAAAACCGGGACACCTGAAGCTTTCTTT
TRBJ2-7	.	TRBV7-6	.	CASSLDYSEQYF	TGTGCCAGCAGCTTAGATTACTCCGAGCAGTACTTC
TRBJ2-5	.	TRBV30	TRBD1	CAWRDRGPGEYF	TGTGCCTGGAGGGACAGGGGGCCGGGGGAGTACTTC
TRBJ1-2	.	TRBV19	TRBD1	CASSIVRGQADGYTF	TGTGCCAGTAGTATAGTTAGGGGGCAGGCGGATGGCTACACCTTC
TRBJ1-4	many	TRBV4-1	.	CASSQETQGSGEKLFF	TGCGCCAGCAGCCAAGAGACCCAGGGCTCGGGTGAAAAACTGTTTTTT
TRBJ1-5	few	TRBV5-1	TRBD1	CASSLGGQGVGQPQHF	TGCGCCAGCAGTTTGGGGGGGCAGGGGGTGGGACAGCCCCAGCATTTT
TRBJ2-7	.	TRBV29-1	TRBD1	CSVEARRGRYEQYF	TGCAGCGTTGAAGCTCGCAGGGGGCGGTACGAGCAGTACTTC
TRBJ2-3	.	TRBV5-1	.	CASRGSVSTDTQYF	TGCGCCAGCAGAGGTAGCGTAAGCACAGATACGCAGTATTTT
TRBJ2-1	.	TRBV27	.	CASSATEYNEQFF	TGTGCCAGCAGCGCGACAGAGTACAATGAGCAGTTCTTC
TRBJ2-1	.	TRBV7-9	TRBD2	CASPPPSGGDEQFF	TGTGCCAGCCCCCCCCCTAGCGGGGGCGATGAGCAGTTCTTC
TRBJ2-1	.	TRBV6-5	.	CASSYLQDHNEQFF	TGTGCCAGCAGTTACCTGCAGGATCACAATGAGCAGTTCTTC
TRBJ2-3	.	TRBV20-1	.	CSLAWDTQYF	TGCAGTCTCGCGTGGGATACGCAGTATTTT
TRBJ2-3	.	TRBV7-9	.	CASSLGQIRKSADTQYF	TGTGCCAGCAGCTTAGGGCAGATTCGGAAAAGCGCAGATACGCAGTATTTT
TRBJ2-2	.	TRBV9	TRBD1	CASGAGTGRTGELFF	TGTGCCAGCGGGGCGGGGACAGGGAGGACCGGGGAGCTGTTTTTT
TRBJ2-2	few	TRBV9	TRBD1	CASSVKTGGTGELFF	TGTGCCAGCAGCGTGAAGACAGGGGGGACCGGGGAGCTGTTTTTT
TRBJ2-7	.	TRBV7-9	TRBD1	CASSSGDRVTGEQYF	TGTGCCAGCAGCTCAGGGGACAGGGTAACCGGCGAGCAGTACTTC
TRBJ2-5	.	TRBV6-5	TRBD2	CASSRGEETQYF	TGTGCCAGCAGTCGGGGGGAAGAGACCCAGTACTTC
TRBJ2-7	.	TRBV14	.	CASSAGNEDEQYF	TGTGCCAGCAGCGCAGGGAATGAAGACGAGCAGTACTTC
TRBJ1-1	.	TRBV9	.	CASSVGGGVGTEAFF	TGTGCCAGCAGCGTAGGGGGAGGGGTAGGGACTGAAGCTTTCTTT
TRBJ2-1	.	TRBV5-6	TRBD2	CASSQRGGPYNEQFF	TGTGCCAGCAGCCAACGGGGGGGCCCCTACAATGAGCAGTTCTTC
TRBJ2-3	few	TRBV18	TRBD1	CASSPLGQTTDTQYF	TGTGCCAGCTCACCATTGGGACAGACCACAGATACGCAGTATTTT
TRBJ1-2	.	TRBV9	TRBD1	CASSNGQGAMDYGYTF	TGTGCCAGCAGCAACGGACAGGGGGCAATGGACTATGGCTACACCTTC
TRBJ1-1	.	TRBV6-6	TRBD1	CASSPDRGKAEAFF	TGTGCCAGCAGTCCGGACAGGGGAAAGGCTGAAGCTTTCTTT